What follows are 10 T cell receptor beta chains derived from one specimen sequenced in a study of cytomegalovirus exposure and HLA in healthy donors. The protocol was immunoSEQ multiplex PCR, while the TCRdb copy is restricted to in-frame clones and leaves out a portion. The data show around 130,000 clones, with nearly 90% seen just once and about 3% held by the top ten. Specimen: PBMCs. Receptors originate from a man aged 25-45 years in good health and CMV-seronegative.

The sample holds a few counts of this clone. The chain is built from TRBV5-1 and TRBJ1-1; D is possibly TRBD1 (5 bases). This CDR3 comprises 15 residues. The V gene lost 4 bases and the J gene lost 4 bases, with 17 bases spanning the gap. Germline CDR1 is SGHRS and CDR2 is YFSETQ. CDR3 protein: CASSRPPGGGTEAFF. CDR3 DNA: TGCGCCAGCAGCCGCCCTCCGGGCGGGGGCACTGAAGCTTTCTTT.

The CDR3 loop reads CASSGQGYWGEQFF. Written as DNA, the CDR3 is TGTGCCAGCTCGGGACAGGGATATTGGGGTGAGCAGTTCTTC. The J gene is TRBJ2-1, the V gene TRBV2; TRBD1 agrees at 9 bases. From germline, CDR1 is SNHLY and CDR2 FYNNEI. J lost 9 bases, V lost 8 bases, and 11 bases had no gene match. The CDR3 runs 14 residues.

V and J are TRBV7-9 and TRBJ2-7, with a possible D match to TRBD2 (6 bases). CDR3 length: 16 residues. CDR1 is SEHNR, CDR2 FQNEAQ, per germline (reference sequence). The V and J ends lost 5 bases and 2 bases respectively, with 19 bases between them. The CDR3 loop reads CASSPGEQAATYEQYF. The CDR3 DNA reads TGTGCCAGCAGCCCGGGGGAACAGGCCGCGACCTACGAGCAGTACTTC.

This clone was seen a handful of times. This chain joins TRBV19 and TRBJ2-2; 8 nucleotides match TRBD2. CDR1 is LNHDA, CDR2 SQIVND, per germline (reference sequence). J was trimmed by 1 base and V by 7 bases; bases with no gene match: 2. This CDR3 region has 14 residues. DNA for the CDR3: TGTGCCAGTAACGGGGGGGTGAACACCGGGGAGCTGTTTTTT. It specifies CASNGGVNTGELFF. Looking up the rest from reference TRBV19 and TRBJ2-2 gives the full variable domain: DGGITQSPKYLFRKEGQNVTLSCEQNLNHDAMYWYRQDPGQGLRLIYYSQIVNDFQKGDIAEGYSVSREKKESFPLTVTSAQKNPTAFYLCASNGGVNTGELFFGEGSRLTVL.

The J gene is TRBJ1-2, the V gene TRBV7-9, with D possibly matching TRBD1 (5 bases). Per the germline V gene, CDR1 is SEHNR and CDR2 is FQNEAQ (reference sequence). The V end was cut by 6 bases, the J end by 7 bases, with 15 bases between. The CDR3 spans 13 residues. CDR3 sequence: CASSSLGGFGYTF. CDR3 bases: TGTGCCAGCAGTTCTCTCGGGGGGTTTGGCTACACCTTC. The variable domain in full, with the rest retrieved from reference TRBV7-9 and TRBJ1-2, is DTGVSQNPRHKITKRGQNVTFRCDPISEHNRLYWYRQTLGQGPEFLTYFQNEAQLEKSRLLSDRFSAERPKGSFSTLEIQRTEQGDSAMYLCASSSLGGFGYTFGSGTRLTVV.

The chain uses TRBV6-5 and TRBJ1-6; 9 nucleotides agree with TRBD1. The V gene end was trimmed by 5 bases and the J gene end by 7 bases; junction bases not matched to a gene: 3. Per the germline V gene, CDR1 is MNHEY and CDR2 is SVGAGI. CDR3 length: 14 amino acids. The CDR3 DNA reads TGTGCCAGCAGTGCCGACAGGGGGAATTCACCCCTCCACTTT. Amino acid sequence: CASSADRGNSPLHF.

DNA of the CDR3: TGTGCCAGCAGCTTGGGGCCAGGTAGAACAGATACGCAGTATTTT. Protein sequence: CASSLGPGRTDTQYF. The V gene is TRBV5-5, the J gene TRBJ2-3; no clear D gene. This CDR3 has 15 residues. Germline CDR1 and CDR2: SGHKS and YYEKEE (reference sequence). The germline V and J ends were trimmed by 0 bases and 3 bases, with 11 bases remaining between them.

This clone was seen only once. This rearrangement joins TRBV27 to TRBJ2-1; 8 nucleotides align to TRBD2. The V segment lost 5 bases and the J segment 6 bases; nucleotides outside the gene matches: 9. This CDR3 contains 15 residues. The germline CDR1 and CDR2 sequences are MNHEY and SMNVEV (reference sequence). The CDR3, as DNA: TGTGCCAGCAGTCCAGCAGCGGGGGCCGCCAATGAGCAGTTCTTC. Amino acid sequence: CASSPAAGAANEQFF.

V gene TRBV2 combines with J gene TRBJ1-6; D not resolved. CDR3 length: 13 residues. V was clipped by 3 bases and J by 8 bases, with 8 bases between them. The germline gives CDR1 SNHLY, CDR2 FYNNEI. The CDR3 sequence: CASSDQVDSPLHF. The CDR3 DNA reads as TGTGCCAGCAGTGACCAGGTTGATTCACCCCTCCACTTT.

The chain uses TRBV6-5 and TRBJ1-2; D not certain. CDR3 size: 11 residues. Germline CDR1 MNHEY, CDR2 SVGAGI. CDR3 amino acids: CASGGGDGYTF. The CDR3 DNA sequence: TGTGCGAGTGGTGGTGGAGATGGCTACACCTTC.